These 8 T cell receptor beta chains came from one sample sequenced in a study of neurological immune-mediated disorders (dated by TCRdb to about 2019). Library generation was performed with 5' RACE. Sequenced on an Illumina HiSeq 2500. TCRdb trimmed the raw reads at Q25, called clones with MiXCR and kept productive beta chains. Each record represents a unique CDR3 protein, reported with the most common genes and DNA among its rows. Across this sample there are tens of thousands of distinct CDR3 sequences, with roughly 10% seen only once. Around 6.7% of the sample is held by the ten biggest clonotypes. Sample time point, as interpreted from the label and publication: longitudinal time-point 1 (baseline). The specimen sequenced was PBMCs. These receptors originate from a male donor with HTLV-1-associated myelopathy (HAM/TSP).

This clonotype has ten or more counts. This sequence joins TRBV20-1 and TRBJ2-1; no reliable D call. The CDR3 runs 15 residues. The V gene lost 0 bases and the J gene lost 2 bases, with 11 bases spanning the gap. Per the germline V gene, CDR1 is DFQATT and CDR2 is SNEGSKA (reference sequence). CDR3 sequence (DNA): TGCAGTGCTAGAGATGCAATCTTGCCCTACAATGAGCAGTTCTTC. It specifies CSARDAILPYNEQFF.

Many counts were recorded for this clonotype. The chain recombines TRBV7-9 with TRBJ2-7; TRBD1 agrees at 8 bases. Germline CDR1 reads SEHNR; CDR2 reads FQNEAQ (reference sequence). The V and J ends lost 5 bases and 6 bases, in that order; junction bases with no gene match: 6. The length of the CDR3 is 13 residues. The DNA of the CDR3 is TGTGCCAGCAGCCCTGACAGGGGTGGCGAGCAGTACTTC. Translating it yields CASSPDRGGEQYF. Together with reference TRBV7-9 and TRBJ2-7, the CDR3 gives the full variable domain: DTGVSQNPRHKITKRGQNVTFRCDPISEHNRLYWYRQTLGQGPEFLTYFQNEAQLEKSRLLSDRFSAERPKGSFSTLEIQRTEQGDSAMYLCASSPDRGGEQYFGPGTRLTVT.

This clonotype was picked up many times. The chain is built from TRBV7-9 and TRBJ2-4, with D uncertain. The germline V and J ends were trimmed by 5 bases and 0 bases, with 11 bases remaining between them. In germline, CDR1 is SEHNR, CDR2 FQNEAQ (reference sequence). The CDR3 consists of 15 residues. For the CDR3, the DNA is TGTGCCAGCAGCAAAGACCCCAGAGCCAAAAACATTCAGTACTTC. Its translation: CASSKDPRAKNIQYF.

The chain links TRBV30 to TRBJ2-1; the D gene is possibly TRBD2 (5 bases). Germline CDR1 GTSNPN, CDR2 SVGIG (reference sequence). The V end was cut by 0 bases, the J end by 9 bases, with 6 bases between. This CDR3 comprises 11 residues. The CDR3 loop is CAWSVGGEQFF. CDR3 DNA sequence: TGTGCCTGGAGTGTAGGAGGTGAGCAGTTCTTC.

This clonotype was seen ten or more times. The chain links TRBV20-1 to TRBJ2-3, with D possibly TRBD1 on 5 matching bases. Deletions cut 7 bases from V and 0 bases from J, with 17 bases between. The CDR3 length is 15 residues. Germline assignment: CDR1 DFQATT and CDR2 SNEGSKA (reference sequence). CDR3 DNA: TGCAGTGGCGACGGTGGGGCCATGAGCACAGATACGCAGTATTTT. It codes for CSGDGGAMSTDTQYF.

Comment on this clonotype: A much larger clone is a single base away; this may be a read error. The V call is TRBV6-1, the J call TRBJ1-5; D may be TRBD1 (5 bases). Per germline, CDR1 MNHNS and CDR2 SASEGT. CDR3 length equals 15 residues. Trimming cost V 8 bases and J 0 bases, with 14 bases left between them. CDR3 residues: CASLVEGISNQPQHF. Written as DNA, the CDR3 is TGTGCCAGCTTGGTGGAGGGGATTAGCAATCAGCCCCAGCATTTT.

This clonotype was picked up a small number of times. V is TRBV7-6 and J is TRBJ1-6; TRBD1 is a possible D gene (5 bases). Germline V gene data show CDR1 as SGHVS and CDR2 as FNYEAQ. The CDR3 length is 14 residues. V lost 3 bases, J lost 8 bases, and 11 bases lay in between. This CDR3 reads CASSLGLKYSPLHF. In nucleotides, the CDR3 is TGTGCCAGCAGCTTGGGGCTAAAATATTCACCCCTCCACTTT.

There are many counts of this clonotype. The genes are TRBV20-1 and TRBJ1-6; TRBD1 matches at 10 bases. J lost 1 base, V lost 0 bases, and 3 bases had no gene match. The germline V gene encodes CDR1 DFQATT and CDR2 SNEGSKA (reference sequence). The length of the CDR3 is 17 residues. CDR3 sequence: CSAREDRGLSYNSPLHF. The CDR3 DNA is TGCAGTGCTAGAGAAGACAGGGGGCTTTCCTATAATTCACCCCTCCACTTT.